The clone carrying this T cell receptor (beta chain) has a handful of counts. Its antigen is currently unknown. This entry is derived from a study of blood T cells in healthy people across ages. Ranging in age from about 6 to 95, the donors were healthy Caucasian individuals from Russia. PBMCs were isolated at a quantity of at least 7 million per sample. Primers used in a second PCR of roughly 7 to 12 cycles were a sample-barcoded 5' primer and a J-beta primer mix. In TCRdb, the 5' RACE reads were re-called with MiXCR into one record per CDR3 protein. The sample includes about 1.6 million distinct CDR3 sequences, around 35% of them seen just once. Study-wide points: TCR beta diversity, measured per million T cells, fell in a roughly linear way with age.

This receptor was identified in a woman aged 25 to 45 in good health. Sequenced: blood.

The CDR3 DNA follows: TGTGCCAGCAAGACAGACAGGAGTTTGGCCTACGAGCAGTACTTC. It translates to CASKTDRSLAYEQYF. The chain combines TRBV6-5 with TRBJ2-7; tentative D call: TRBD1 (6 bases). Deletions cut 7 bases from V and 2 bases from J, with 18 bases between. Germline V lookup: CDR1 MNHEY, CDR2 SVGAGI. This CDR3 contains 15 residues.